The clone carrying this TCR beta chain was recorded at least ten times. This entry is derived from a study of T-cell reconstitution after alpha-beta-depleted transplantation in children. Trimming took off 7 bases at V and 6 bases at J, with 14 bases between the two ends. The CDR3 has 14 amino acids. The germline V gene has CDR1 SGDLS and CDR2 YYNGEE. TCRbeta library preparation incorporated unique molecular identifiers. TCRdb passed the PCR reads through MiXCR, listing each CDR3 protein once. Of some 640,000 distinct CDR3 sequences in the sample, roughly 17% were seen once. V usage is TRBV9 and J usage is TRBJ1-6; a possible D gene is TRBD1 (6 bases). Here the sequenced sample was PBMCs from the stem cell graft donor, taken from the stem cell graft. The clonotype originates from a human donor who donated a stem cell graft to a child with acute myeloid leukemia. The chain's CDR3 is CASGEGGVNSPLHF. As DNA, the CDR3 is TGTGCCAGCGGCGAGGGGGGCGTTAATTCACCCCTCCACTTT.